The T cell receptor beta chain described here comes from a study of post-analysis software for immune sequencing data. Every TCR beta cDNA library bore unique molecular identifiers. Input amounts of roughly 0.85 to 10 million T cells were used. These gave about 500,000 cDNA molecules, so each molecule approximated one T cell. A single record per CDR3 protein comes from TCRdb applying MiXCR to the PCR reads. The table shows about 430,000 distinct CDR3 sequences, with approximately 37% occurring only once. Germline CDR1 is SGHDN and CDR2 is FVKESK. Trimming stripped 0 bases from V and 5 bases from J, with 14 bases between. This CDR3 has 15 residues. Study-wide findings and caveats: Controls had lower frequencies than patients of 4 or 5 TRBV segments, which included TRBV5-6, TRBV5-1 and TRBV20-1. Compared with controls, patients showed significantly lower normalized Chao1 diversity.

To note about this clonotype: No antigen is known for it.

The chain uses TRBV14 and TRBJ2-7; D may be TRBD2 (5 bases). Sequences were obtained from blood. The clonotype was recovered from a girl aged 2 to 9 with multiple sclerosis. CDR3 sequence: CASSQDRGYTDEQYF. CDR3 nucleotides: TGTGCCAGCAGCCAAGATAGAGGGTACACGGACGAGCAGTACTTC.